The 26 T cell receptor beta chains listed next were all sequenced from one sample in a study of CD8 T cells in Susac syndrome. A quantity of roughly 0.5 to 1 ug RNA underwent reverse transcription using random hexamers. From the immunoSEQ multiplex PCR reads, TCRdb called clonotypes with MiXCR, one entry per CDR3 protein. The data show more than 150,000 distinct CDR3 sequences, roughly 95% seen once. The sequenced sample was CD4+ T cells from PBMCs. These TCRs come from a human donor with Susac syndrome.

This chain joins TRBV5-1 and TRBJ2-2; D may be TRBD2 (6 bases). The CDR3 has 14 residues. V was clipped by 7 bases and J by 6 bases, with 16 bases between them. Germline values: CDR1 SGHRS, CDR2 YFSETQ. CDR3 nucleotides: TGCGCCAGCTTCCCGGGACTCGGGGCCGGGGAGCTGTTTTTT. Translated, it gives CASFPGLGAGELFF.

The J gene is TRBJ2-3, the V gene TRBV7-3, with D possibly being TRBD2 (6 bases). Germline assignment: CDR1 SGHTA and CDR2 FQGTGA. The V gene lost 4 bases and the J gene lost 2 bases, with 10 bases spanning the gap. CDR3 size: 14 residues. The CDR3 nucleotides are TGTGCCAGCAGCTCGGGACTTTACACAGATACGCAGTATTTT. Amino acids: CASSSGLYTDTQYF.

The chain employs TRBV29-1 and TRBJ2-1, with D possibly called TRBD1 or TRBD2 (6 bases each). In germline, CDR1 is SQVTM, CDR2 ANQGSEA. The CDR3 runs to 13 residues. V lost 2 bases, J lost 12 bases, and 17 bases lay in between. The DNA for the CDR3 is TGCAGCGTTGAATTGGTGGGGGGCGGGTTGCAGTTCTTC. Its translation is CSVELVGGGLQFF.

V and J are TRBV28 and TRBJ1-6, with D perhaps matching TRBD1 (5 bases). Trimming left V 2 bases short and J 7 bases short, with 9 bases between. The CDR3 consists of 14 residues. In germline, CDR1 is MDHEN, CDR2 SYDVKM. In DNA form, the CDR3 reads TGTGCCAGCAGTTTAGCAGGGCGCAATTCACCCCTCCACTTT. It yields the protein CASSLAGRNSPLHF.

V gene TRBV30 combines with J gene TRBJ1-2, with D perhaps matching TRBD1 (6 bases). The CDR3 length is 14 residues. CDR1 and CDR2 (germline): GTSNPN, SVGIG (reference sequence). Trimming cost V 0 bases and J 4 bases, with 12 bases left between them. CDR3 region: CAWSVGRGFYGYTF. In DNA, the CDR3 is TGTGCCTGGAGTGTGGGCAGGGGTTTCTATGGCTACACCTTC.

V gene TRBV6-5 combines with J gene TRBJ2-1; D gene unclear. The V end lost 0 bases, the J end lost 6 bases, and 15 bases lay between the germline ends. Looked up from germline, CDR1 is MNHEY and CDR2 is SVGAGI. The CDR3 extends over 16 amino acids. DNA of the CDR3: TGTGCCAGCAGTTACTCGCGAGTCCTAAGGCGCAATGAGCAGTTCTTC. It yields the protein CASSYSRVLRRNEQFF.

The V and J genes are TRBV29-1 and TRBJ2-7, with TRBD2 identical over 7 bases. The CDR3 is 15 residues long. Unmatched junction bases numbered 15, after V lost 3 bases and J lost 7 bases. Germline lookup yields CDR1 SQVTM and CDR2 ANQGSEA. CDR3 sequence reads: CSVDPRGGNTGEQYF. DNA of the CDR3: TGCAGCGTTGACCCGCGGGGAGGGAATACTGGGGAGCAGTACTTC.

The chain links TRBV30 to TRBJ1-2, with TRBD1 matching over 7 bases. Germline-derived CDR1 and CDR2 are GTSNPN and SVGIG (reference sequence). V lost 1 base and J lost 2; bases outside the gene matches: 7. The CDR3 length is 15 residues. In DNA form, the CDR3 reads TGTGCCTGGAGTGCTGTCCAGGGGGTCAACTATGGCTACACCTTC. It translates to CAWSAVQGVNYGYTF.

This chain links TRBV28 with TRBJ2-7, with D possibly being TRBD1 or TRBD2 (5 bases each). V lost 7 bases and J lost 12, with 19 bases in between. CDR3 length: 12 amino acids. Germline-derived CDR1 and CDR2 are MDHEN and SYDVKM. The CDR3 DNA sequence: TGTGCCAGCACCCAGATCGGGGCAGGGATGTACTTC. Translation: CASTQIGAGMYF.

The rearrangement links TRBV4-1 to TRBJ1-6; tentative D call: TRBD1 (5 bases). CDR1 and CDR2 (germline): MGHRA, YSYEKL. This CDR3 has 18 residues. Trimming removed 1 base at V and 1 base at J, with 14 bases between. In DNA, the CDR3 is TGCGCCAGCAGCCAAGCCCCAAAAGGGGAATCCTATAATTCACCCCTCCACTTT. Its translation: CASSQAPKGESYNSPLHF.

This chain connects TRBV29-1 to TRBJ1-2, with 9 bases lining up with TRBD1. The V gene's germline CDR1 is SQVTM and CDR2 ANQGSEA. With V trimmed by 6 bases and J by 3 bases, 5 bases remained unmatched. There are 13 residues in the CDR3. CDR3 in DNA: TGCAGCGTATACGACAGGGGGGACTATGGCTACACCTTC. Translation gives CSVYDRGDYGYTF.

This chain uses TRBV6-1 with TRBJ2-1; the match to TRBD2 covers 8 bases. This CDR3 has 16 residues. In germline, CDR1 is MNHNS, CDR2 SASEGT. Trimming took 5 bases from V and 0 from J; bases not matched to a gene: 6. The CDR3 bases are TGTGCCAGCAGTCCTACTAGCGGACTCTCCTACAATGAGCAGTTCTTC. Its protein product is CASSPTSGLSYNEQFF.

The rearrangement uses TRBV25-1 and TRBJ1-6; D is unclear. The CDR3 is 13 residues long. Deletions cut 3 bases from V and 5 bases from J, with 5 bases between. Germline V gene sequence: CDR1 MGHDK, CDR2 SYGVNS. CDR3 amino acids: CASSEANNSPLHF. CDR3 bases: TGTGCCAGCAGTGAGGCCAATAATTCACCCCTCCACTTT. Supplemented by reference TRBV25-1 and TRBJ1-6, the full variable domain reads EADIYQTPRYLVIGTGKKITLECSQTMGHDKMYWYQQDPGMELHLIHYSYGVNSTEKGDLSSESTVSRIRTEHFPLTLESARPSHTSQYLCASSEANNSPLHFGNGTRLTVT.

This rearrangement joins TRBV6-2 or TRBV6-3 to TRBJ2-3; 9 bases are shared with TRBD2. The V and J ends lost 7 bases and 3 bases, in that order; junction bases with no gene match: 20. Germline V lookup: CDR1 MNHEY, CDR2 SVGEGT. This CDR3 region has 19 residues. Here the CDR3 reads CASTSPARQGLAMTDTQYF. CDR3 nucleotides: TGTGCCAGCACCTCACCCGCACGCCAAGGACTAGCGATGACAGATACGCAGTATTTT.

The chain combines TRBV27 with TRBJ1-5; D may be TRBD1 (5 bases). Trimming removed 4 bases from V and 3 bases from J, with 13 bases in between. Germline V gives CDR1 MNHEY, CDR2 SMNVEV (reference sequence). The CDR3 loop spans 15 amino acids. The CDR3 is CASSWTFPLNQPQHF. CDR3 nucleotide sequence: TGTGCCAGCAGTTGGACATTCCCCCTCAATCAGCCCCAGCATTTT.

The rearrangement uses TRBV20-1 and TRBJ1-2, with 9 bases aligning to TRBD1. The J segment lost 8 bases and the V segment lost 6 bases, leaving 7 bases of the junction unmatched. The CDR3 has 12 amino acids. Germline values: CDR1 DFQATT, CDR2 SNEGSKA (reference sequence). The CDR3 DNA follows: TGCAGTGCGCCCGGACAGGGGCGCGGCTACACCTTC. Translation gives CSAPGQGRGYTF.

The chain couples TRBV7-9 to TRBJ2-7, with D hard to call. This CDR3 is built from 13 residues. The germline V gene encodes CDR1 SEHNR and CDR2 FQNEAQ (reference sequence). V was trimmed by 3 bases and J by 0 bases, leaving 6 bases between them. This chain's CDR3 is CASSFEISYEQYF. The CDR3 DNA is TGTGCCAGCAGCTTCGAAATCTCCTACGAGCAGTACTTC.

The chain couples TRBV5-1 to TRBJ2-5; perhaps TRBD1 as D (6 bases). The CDR3 has 14 residues. V dropped 5 bases and J dropped 1 base, with 12 bases sitting between them. Germline V gene sequence: CDR1 SGHRS, CDR2 YFSETQ. The CDR3 sequence: CASRLTGLQETQYF. CDR3 coding DNA: TGCGCCAGCAGGCTGACAGGCCTCCAAGAGACCCAGTACTTC.

J is TRBJ1-1 and V is TRBV29-1; D perhaps matches TRBD1 (5 bases). This CDR3 region has 10 residues. Germline values: CDR1 SQVTM, CDR2 ANQGSEA. Deletions cut 3 bases from V and 9 bases from J, with 8 bases between. CDR3 nucleotide sequence: TGCAGCGTTGAGGACACACAAGCTTTCTTT. This translates into CSVEDTQAFF.

This clonotype was recorded only once. The chain recombines TRBV20-1 with TRBJ2-7; D ambiguous. Germline-derived CDR1 and CDR2 are DFQATT and SNEGSKA (reference sequence). CDR3 length equals 11 residues. Trimming removed 3 bases from V and 4 bases from J, with 7 bases in between. The CDR3 spells CSASPLYEQYF. The DNA for the CDR3 is TGCAGTGCTAGCCCCTTATACGAGCAGTACTTC.

The chain carries TRBV11-1 and TRBJ2-1, with a possible D match to TRBD2 (6 bases). Germline CDR1 and CDR2: SGHAT and FQDESV (reference sequence). V was cut by 5 bases and J by 2 bases, with 16 bases left in between. There are 16 residues in the CDR3. The CDR3, as DNA: TGTGCCAGCAGCCCGACCGGGACTCAAGCCTACAATGAGCAGTTCTTC. Translated, it gives CASSPTGTQAYNEQFF.

The rearrangement uses TRBV20-1 and TRBJ2-7; D may be TRBD1 or TRBD2 (5 bases each). V dropped 0 bases and J dropped 9 bases, with 15 bases sitting between them. CDR3 length: 13 amino acids. The germline gives CDR1 DFQATT, CDR2 SNEGSKA (reference sequence). The CDR3 bases are TGCAGTGCTAGAGATAGGGGCGGGTTTTGGCAGTACTTC. Amino acids: CSARDRGGFWQYF.

The DNA of the CDR3 is TGTGCCAGTAGTGGGACAGGGGGCCAAGAGACCCAGTACTTC. It codes for CASSGTGGQETQYF. The chain uses TRBV19 and TRBJ2-5; 11 nucleotides align to TRBD1. Per the germline V gene, CDR1 is LNHDA and CDR2 is SQIVND (reference sequence). This CDR3 comprises 14 residues. Trimming took 5 bases from V and 1 from J; bases not matched to a gene: 0. Supplemented by reference TRBV19 and TRBJ2-5, the full variable domain reads DGGITQSPKYLFRKEGQNVTLSCEQNLNHDAMYWYRQDPGQGLRLIYYSQIVNDFQKGDIAEGYSVSREKKESFPLTVTSAQKNPTAFYLCASSGTGGQETQYFGPGTRLLVL.

This chain links TRBV30 with TRBJ2-7; 10 bases map to TRBD1. CDR3 length: 13 residues. Trimming removed 4 bases from V and 6 bases from J; junction bases left unmatched: 6. Germline V gene data show CDR1 as GTSNPN and CDR2 as SVGIG (reference sequence). In DNA, the CDR3 is TGTGCCTGGAAGACGACAGGGGGCGGCGAGCAGTACTTC. Translation: CAWKTTGGGEQYF.

V is TRBV3-1 and J is TRBJ2-6, with D uncertain. The V and J ends lost 1 base and 1 base respectively, with 5 bases between them. The CDR3 length is 15 residues. CDR1 LGHDT and CDR2 YNNKEL come from the germline V gene (reference sequence). Here the CDR3 DNA reads TGTGCCAGCAGCCAAGGGGCGTCTGGGGCCAACGTCCTGACTTTC. Residues: CASSQGASGANVLTF.

V and J are TRBV18 and TRBJ1-5; no clear D. The CDR3 covers 13 residues. Germline-derived CDR1 and CDR2 are KGHSH and LQKENI. The V and J ends lost 4 bases and 5 bases respectively, with 9 bases between them. The CDR3 bases are TGTGCCAGCTCACTCGGAGAAGATCAGCCCCAGCATTTT. This gives the protein CASSLGEDQPQHF.